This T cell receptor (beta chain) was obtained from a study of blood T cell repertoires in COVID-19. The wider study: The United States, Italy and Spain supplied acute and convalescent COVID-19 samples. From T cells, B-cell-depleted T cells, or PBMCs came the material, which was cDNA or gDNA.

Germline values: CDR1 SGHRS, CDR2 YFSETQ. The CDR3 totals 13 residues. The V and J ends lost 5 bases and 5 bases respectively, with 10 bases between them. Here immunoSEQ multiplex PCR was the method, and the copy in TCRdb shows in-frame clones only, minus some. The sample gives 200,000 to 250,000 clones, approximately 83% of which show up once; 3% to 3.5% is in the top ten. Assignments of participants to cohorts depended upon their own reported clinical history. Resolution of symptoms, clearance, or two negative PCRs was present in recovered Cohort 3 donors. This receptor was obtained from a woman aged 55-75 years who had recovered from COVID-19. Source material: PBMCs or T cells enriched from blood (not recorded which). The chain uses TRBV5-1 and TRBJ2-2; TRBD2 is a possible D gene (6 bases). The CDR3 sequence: CASRLAGTGELFF. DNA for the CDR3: TGCGCCAGCAGACTAGCAGGGACCGGGGAGCTGTTTTTT. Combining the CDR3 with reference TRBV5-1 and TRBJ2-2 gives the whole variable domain KAGVTQTPRYLIKTRGQQVTLSCSPISGHRSVSWYQQTPGQGLQFLFEYFSETQRNKGNFPGRFSGRQFSNSRSEMNVSTLELGDSALYLCASRLAGTGELFFGEGSRLTVL.